This T cell receptor (beta chain) was sequenced in a study of technical replicates of blood from a handful of donors. Sequencing used immunoSEQ multiplex PCR; TCRdb keeps in-frame clones, though not all of them. The data hold more than 65,000 clones, with roughly four fifths observed a single time. The CDR3 runs to 13 residues. The ends were cut back, 5 bases at V and 12 bases at J, with 20 bases in the middle. Germline V gene lookup returns CDR1 LNHDA and CDR2 SQIVND (reference sequence). Sequences were obtained from PBMCs. The clonotype comes from a human donor in good health. Some clones in this sample may be carry-over from other donors' samples. The chain carries TRBV19 and TRBJ2-7; weak D call: TRBD2 (6 bases). CDR3 bases: TGTGCCAGTAGTCCACAGGAGGGGCTCGGATTGTACTTC. It specifies CASSPQEGLGLYF.